These T cell receptor beta chains were read from a single sample in a study of blood T cell repertoires in COVID-19. Produced via immunoSEQ multiplex PCR; TCRdb's table is partial and in-frame only. The data show 200,000 to 250,000 clones, with around 80% seen just once and 15% to 20% held by the top ten. The material sequenced was peripheral blood. These receptors all stem from a man younger than 45 with active or convalescent COVID-19. The CDR3 runs from the conserved cysteine through the conserved F or W. D genes are given only for firm matches. The size entry is marked missing in some rows and otherwise reads once, few, many or a size class.

j_call: TRBJ2-7; v_call: TRBV5-6; d_call: .; clone_size: .; cdr3_nt: TGTGCCAGCAGCTTGGAGACACCCTACGAGCAGTACTTC; cdr3_aa: CASSLETPYEQYF
j_call: TRBJ2-4; v_call: TRBV18; d_call: .; clone_size: once; cdr3_nt: TGTGCCAGCGCCCCGCTCCAGGGAGCCAAAAACATTCAGTACTTC; cdr3_aa: CASAPLQGAKNIQYF
j_call: TRBJ1-5; v_call: TRBV4-1; d_call: .; clone_size: .; cdr3_nt: TGCGCCAGCAGCCAAGCCTGGGGGGGTGCTCAGCCCCAGCATTTT; cdr3_aa: CASSQAWGGAQPQHF
j_call: TRBJ2-7; v_call: TRBV18; d_call: TRBD2; clone_size: .; cdr3_nt: TGTGCCAGCTCACCACCTCTAGTGGCCGGGGGGGCCGAGCAGTACTTC; cdr3_aa: CASSPPLVAGGAEQYF
j_call: TRBJ2-3; v_call: TRBV28; d_call: TRBD2; clone_size: .; cdr3_nt: TGTGCCAGTTATTCTAGCGGCCAAAACACAGATACGCAGTATTTT; cdr3_aa: CASYSSGQNTDTQYF
j_call: TRBJ1-6; v_call: TRBV9; d_call: .; clone_size: .; cdr3_nt: TGTGCCAGCGCGCGCGGCACCGCCGTCTATAATTCACCCCTCCACTTT; cdr3_aa: CASARGTAVYNSPLHF
j_call: TRBJ1-2; v_call: TRBV9; d_call: TRBD1; clone_size: .; cdr3_nt: TGTGCCAGTCAGAGGGACAGTGTTAACTATGGCTACACCTTC; cdr3_aa: CASQRDSVNYGYTF
j_call: TRBJ2-7; v_call: TRBV4-2; d_call: TRBD1; clone_size: .; cdr3_nt: TGTGCCAGCAGCCAAGACAGGAGGTGGCAGGGGGCTTCCTACGAGCAGTACTTC; cdr3_aa: CASSQDRRWQGASYEQYF
j_call: TRBJ2-3; v_call: TRBV27; d_call: TRBD2; clone_size: .; cdr3_nt: TGTGCCAGCAGTGAACTAGCGGGAGGGCGGGGCACAGATACGCAGTATTTT; cdr3_aa: CASSELAGGRGTDTQYF
j_call: TRBJ1-5; v_call: TRBV19; d_call: TRBD1; clone_size: .; cdr3_nt: TGTGCCAGTAGTCAACGGACAGGTAATAATCAGCCCCAGCATTTT; cdr3_aa: CASSQRTGNNQPQHF
j_call: TRBJ1-2; v_call: TRBV5-1; d_call: .; clone_size: once; cdr3_nt: TGCGCCAGCAGCCCCGGGGGGGTGGATGGCTACACCTTC; cdr3_aa: CASSPGGVDGYTF
j_call: TRBJ1-5; v_call: TRBV7-9; d_call: .; clone_size: .; cdr3_nt: TGTGCCAGCAGCCCCCGCGGGGGAGGCAATCAGCCCCAGCATTTT; cdr3_aa: CASSPRGGGNQPQHF
j_call: TRBJ1-2; v_call: TRBV29-1; d_call: .; clone_size: .; cdr3_nt: TGCAGCCCCCGCGGAATTGACGAAAACTATGGCTACACCTTC; cdr3_aa: CSPRGIDENYGYTF
j_call: TRBJ2-2; v_call: TRBV29-1; d_call: TRBD1; clone_size: once; cdr3_nt: TGCAGCGTTGAAACAGGGGAATTGGACACCGGGGAGCTGTTTTTT; cdr3_aa: CSVETGELDTGELFF
j_call: TRBJ1-2; v_call: TRBV3-1/TRBV3-2; d_call: .; clone_size: .; cdr3_nt: TGTGCCAGCAGTGAGGTGGGGCAGCGTGGCTACACCTTC; cdr3_aa: CASSEVGQRGYTF
j_call: TRBJ2-1; v_call: TRBV19; d_call: .; clone_size: .; cdr3_nt: TGTGCCAGTGGTTGGGGCTACTCCTACAATGAGCAGTTCTTC; cdr3_aa: CASGWGYSYNEQFF
j_call: TRBJ2-7; v_call: TRBV2; d_call: .; clone_size: .; cdr3_nt: TGTGCCAGCAGTGTCTATAACGAGCAGTACTTC; cdr3_aa: CASSVYNEQYF
j_call: TRBJ2-1; v_call: TRBV4-3; d_call: .; clone_size: few; cdr3_nt: TGCGCCAGCAGCCAAGTAGCGCTAGCAGATGAGCAGTTCTTC; cdr3_aa: CASSQVALADEQFF
j_call: TRBJ1-2; v_call: TRBV5-1; d_call: .; clone_size: .; cdr3_nt: TGCGCCAGCAGCTTCGAGGGAATGGATGGCTACACCTTC; cdr3_aa: CASSFEGMDGYTF
j_call: TRBJ2-1; v_call: TRBV2; d_call: .; clone_size: .; cdr3_nt: TGTGCCAGCAGCCCGGAGGTCGGTGAGCAGTTCTTC; cdr3_aa: CASSPEVGEQFF
j_call: TRBJ1-5; v_call: TRBV19; d_call: .; clone_size: few; cdr3_nt: TGTGCCAGTAGTCCCCTCCTGGGGACAAGGGGCAATCAGCCCCAGCATTTT; cdr3_aa: CASSPLLGTRGNQPQHF
j_call: TRBJ2-1; v_call: TRBV4-2; d_call: TRBD1; clone_size: .; cdr3_nt: TGTGCCAGCAGCCCCCGGGACAGCACGAATGAGCAGTTCTTC; cdr3_aa: CASSPRDSTNEQFF
j_call: TRBJ2-2; v_call: TRBV7-9; d_call: TRBD2; clone_size: .; cdr3_nt: TGTGCCAGCAGCTCGTGGACTAGCGGGGGGATCCTTAACACCGGGGAGCTGTTTTTT; cdr3_aa: CASSSWTSGGILNTGELFF
j_call: TRBJ1-5; v_call: TRBV7-9; d_call: TRBD1; clone_size: few; cdr3_nt: TGTGCCAGCAGTCTGACAGGGATTCAGCCCCAGCATTTT; cdr3_aa: CASSLTGIQPQHF
j_call: TRBJ2-7; v_call: TRBV9; d_call: .; clone_size: .; cdr3_nt: TGTGCCAGCAGCGTAGACGGGGGAAGCTCCTACGAGCAGTACTTC; cdr3_aa: CASSVDGGSSYEQYF
j_call: TRBJ1-1; v_call: TRBV28; d_call: .; clone_size: .; cdr3_nt: TGTGCCAGCAGTGGACAGACCAACACTGAAGCTTTCTTT; cdr3_aa: CASSGQTNTEAFF
j_call: TRBJ1-4; v_call: TRBV4-3; d_call: .; clone_size: .; cdr3_nt: TGCGCCAGCAGCCAGGGGAGTATAGGCGTCAATGAAAAACTGTTTTTT; cdr3_aa: CASSQGSIGVNEKLFF
j_call: TRBJ2-7; v_call: TRBV6-5; d_call: .; clone_size: many; cdr3_nt: TGTGCCAGCAGTTACTCTTCCAAGGGGGACGCCTACGAGCAGTACTTC; cdr3_aa: CASSYSSKGDAYEQYF
j_call: TRBJ2-1; v_call: TRBV24-1; d_call: TRBD2; clone_size: .; cdr3_nt: TGTGCCACCAGTGAGAGCGGGAGTCTACCCTACAATGAGCAGTTCTTC; cdr3_aa: CATSESGSLPYNEQFF
j_call: TRBJ1-6; v_call: TRBV7-8; d_call: .; clone_size: .; cdr3_nt: TGTGCCAGCAGCTTAGTGACCCCTGGAGGAAATAATTCACCCCTCCACTTT; cdr3_aa: CASSLVTPGGNNSPLHF
j_call: TRBJ2-7; v_call: TRBV19; d_call: .; clone_size: .; cdr3_nt: TGTGCCAGTAGTATAAGTAGGAGGGACCCGCAGTACTTC; cdr3_aa: CASSISRRDPQYF
j_call: TRBJ2-1; v_call: TRBV5-1; d_call: TRBD2; clone_size: few; cdr3_nt: TGCGCCAGTACTAGCGGGGATAGATCCTACAATGAGCAGTTCTTC; cdr3_aa: CASTSGDRSYNEQFF
j_call: TRBJ1-3; v_call: TRBV28; d_call: .; clone_size: few; cdr3_nt: TGTGCCAGCAGTTTAGGGGGGGCGCAAGGAAACACCATATATTTT; cdr3_aa: CASSLGGAQGNTIYF
j_call: TRBJ2-4; v_call: TRBV27; d_call: .; clone_size: .; cdr3_nt: TGTGCCAGCAGAAACTCAGGGTTAGCCAAAAACATTCAGTACTTC; cdr3_aa: CASRNSGLAKNIQYF
j_call: TRBJ2-4; v_call: TRBV19; d_call: .; clone_size: once; cdr3_nt: TGTGCCAGTAGTATGAGCGTGAATTCAGCCAAAAACATTCAGTACTTC; cdr3_aa: CASSMSVNSAKNIQYF